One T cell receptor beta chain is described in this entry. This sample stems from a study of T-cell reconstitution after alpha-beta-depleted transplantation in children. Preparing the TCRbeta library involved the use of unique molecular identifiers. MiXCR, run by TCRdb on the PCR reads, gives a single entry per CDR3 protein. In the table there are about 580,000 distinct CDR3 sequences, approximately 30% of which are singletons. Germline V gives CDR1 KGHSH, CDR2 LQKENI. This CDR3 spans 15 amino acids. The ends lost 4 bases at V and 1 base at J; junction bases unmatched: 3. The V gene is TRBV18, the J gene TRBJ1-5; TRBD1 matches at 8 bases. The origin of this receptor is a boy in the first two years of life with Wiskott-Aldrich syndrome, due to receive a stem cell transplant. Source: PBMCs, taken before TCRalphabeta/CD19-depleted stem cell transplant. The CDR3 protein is CASSRTGSSNQPQHF. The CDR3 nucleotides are TGTGCCAGCTCACGGACAGGGTCCAGCAATCAGCCCCAGCATTTT.